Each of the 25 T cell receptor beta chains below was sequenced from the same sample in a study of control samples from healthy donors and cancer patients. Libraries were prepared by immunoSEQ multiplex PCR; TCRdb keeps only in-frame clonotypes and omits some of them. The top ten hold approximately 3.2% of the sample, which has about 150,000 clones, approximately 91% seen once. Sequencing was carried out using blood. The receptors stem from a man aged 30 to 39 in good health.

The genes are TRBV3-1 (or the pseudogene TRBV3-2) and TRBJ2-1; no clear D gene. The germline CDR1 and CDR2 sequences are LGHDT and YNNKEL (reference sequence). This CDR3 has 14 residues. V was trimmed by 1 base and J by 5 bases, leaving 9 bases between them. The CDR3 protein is CASSQGSTNNEQFF. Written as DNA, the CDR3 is TGTGCCAGCAGCCAAGGGTCTACCAACAATGAGCAGTTCTTC.

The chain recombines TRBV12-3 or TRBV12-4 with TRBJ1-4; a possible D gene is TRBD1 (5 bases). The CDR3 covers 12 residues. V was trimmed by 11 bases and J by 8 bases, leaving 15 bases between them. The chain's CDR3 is CAGKGAEEKLFF. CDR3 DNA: TGTGCCGGCAAAGGGGCGGAGGAAAAACTGTTTTTT.

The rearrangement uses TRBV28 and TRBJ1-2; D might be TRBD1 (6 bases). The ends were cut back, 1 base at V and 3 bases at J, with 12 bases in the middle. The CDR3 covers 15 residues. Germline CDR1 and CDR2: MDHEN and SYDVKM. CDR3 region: CASSLLGGEDYGYTF. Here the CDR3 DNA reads TGTGCCAGCAGTTTATTGGGGGGCGAAGACTATGGCTACACCTTC.

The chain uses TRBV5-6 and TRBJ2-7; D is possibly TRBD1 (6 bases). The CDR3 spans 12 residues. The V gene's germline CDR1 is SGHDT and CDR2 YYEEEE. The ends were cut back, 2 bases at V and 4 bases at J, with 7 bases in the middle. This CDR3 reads CASSLDRYEQYF. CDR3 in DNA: TGTGCCAGCAGCTTAGACAGGTACGAGCAGTACTTC. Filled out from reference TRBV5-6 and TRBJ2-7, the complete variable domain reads DAGVTQSPTHLIKTRGQQVTLRCSPKSGHDTVSWYQQALGQGPQFIFQYYEEEERQRGNFPDRFSGHQFPNYSSELNVNALLLGDSALYLCASSLDRYEQYFGPGTRLTVT.

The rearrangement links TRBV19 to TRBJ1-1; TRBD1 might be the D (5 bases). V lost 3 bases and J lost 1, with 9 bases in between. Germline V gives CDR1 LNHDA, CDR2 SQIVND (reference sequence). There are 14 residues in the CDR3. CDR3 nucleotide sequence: TGTGCCAGTAGTATCATGCAGGGGAACACTGAAGCTTTCTTT. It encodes CASSIMQGNTEAFF.

CDR3 residues: CASSVEGSGVRAGELFF. CDR3 nucleotide sequence: TGTGCCAGCAGCGTAGAGGGTAGCGGGGTTAGAGCCGGGGAGCTGTTTTTT. V and J are TRBV9 and TRBJ2-2, with 8 bases aligning to TRBD2. This CDR3 comprises 17 residues. Per the germline V gene, CDR1 is SGDLS and CDR2 is YYNGEE. The ends lost 0 bases at V and 6 bases at J; junction bases unmatched: 10.

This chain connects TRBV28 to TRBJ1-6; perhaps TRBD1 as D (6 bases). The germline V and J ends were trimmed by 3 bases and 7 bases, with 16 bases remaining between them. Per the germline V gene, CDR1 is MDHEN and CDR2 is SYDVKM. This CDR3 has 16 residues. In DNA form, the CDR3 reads TGTGCCAGCAGTTTTGGCCCCAAACAGGGCAATTCACCCCTCCACTTT. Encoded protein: CASSFGPKQGNSPLHF.

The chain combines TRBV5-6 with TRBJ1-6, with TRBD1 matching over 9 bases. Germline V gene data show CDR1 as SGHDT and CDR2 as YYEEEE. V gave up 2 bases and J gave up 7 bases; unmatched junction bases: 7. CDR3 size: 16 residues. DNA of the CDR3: TGTGCCAGCAGCTTATTCGGGACAGGGCCCAATTCACCCCTCCACTTT. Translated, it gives CASSLFGTGPNSPLHF. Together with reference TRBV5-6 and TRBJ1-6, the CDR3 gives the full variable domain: DAGVTQSPTHLIKTRGQQVTLRCSPKSGHDTVSWYQQALGQGPQFIFQYYEEEERQRGNFPDRFSGHQFPNYSSELNVNALLLGDSALYLCASSLFGTGPNSPLHFGNGTRLTVT.

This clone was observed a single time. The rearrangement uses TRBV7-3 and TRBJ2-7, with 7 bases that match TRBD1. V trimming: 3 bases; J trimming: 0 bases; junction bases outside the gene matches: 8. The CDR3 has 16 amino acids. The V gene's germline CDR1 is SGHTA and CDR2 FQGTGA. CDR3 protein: CASSFGTAQSSYEQYF. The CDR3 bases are TGTGCCAGCAGCTTCGGGACAGCCCAAAGCTCCTACGAGCAGTACTTC.

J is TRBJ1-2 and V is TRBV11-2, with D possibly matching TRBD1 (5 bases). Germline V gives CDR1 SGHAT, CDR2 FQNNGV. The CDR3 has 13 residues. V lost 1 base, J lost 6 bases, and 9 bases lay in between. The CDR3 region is CASSLAGSDGYTF. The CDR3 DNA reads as TGTGCCAGCAGCTTAGCAGGGAGCGATGGCTACACCTTC. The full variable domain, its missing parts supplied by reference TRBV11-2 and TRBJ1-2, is EAGVAQSPRYKIIEKRQSVAFWCNPISGHATLYWYQQILGQGPKLLIQFQNNGVVDDSQLPKDRFSAERLKGVDSTLKIQPAKLEDSAVYLCASSLAGSDGYTFGSGTRLTVV.

The CDR3 reads CASSPGFEYEQYF. The DNA for the CDR3 is TGTGCCAGCTCACCAGGGTTTGAATACGAGCAGTACTTC. V gene TRBV18 combines with J gene TRBJ2-7; D is undetermined. V shed 2 bases and J shed 4 bases, with 9 bases lying between them. In germline, CDR1 is KGHSH, CDR2 LQKENI. The CDR3 extends over 13 amino acids.

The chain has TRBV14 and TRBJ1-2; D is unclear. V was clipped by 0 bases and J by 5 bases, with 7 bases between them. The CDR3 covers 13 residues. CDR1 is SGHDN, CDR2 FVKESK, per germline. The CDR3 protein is CASSQDDSYGYTF. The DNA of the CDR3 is TGTGCCAGCAGCCAAGATGACTCATATGGCTACACCTTC. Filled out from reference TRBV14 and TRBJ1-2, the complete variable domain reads EAGVTQFPSHSVIEKGQTVTLRCDPISGHDNLYWYRRVMGKEIKFLLHFVKESKQDESGMPNNRFLAERTGGTYSTLKVQPAELEDSGVYFCASSQDDSYGYTFGSGTRLTVV.

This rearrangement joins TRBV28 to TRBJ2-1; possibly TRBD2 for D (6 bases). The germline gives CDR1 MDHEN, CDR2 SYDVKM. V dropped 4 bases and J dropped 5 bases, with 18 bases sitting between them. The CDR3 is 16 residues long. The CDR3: CASSSPTRLRDNEQFF. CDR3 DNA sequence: TGTGCCAGCAGTTCCCCGACTAGGCTAAGGGACAATGAGCAGTTCTTC. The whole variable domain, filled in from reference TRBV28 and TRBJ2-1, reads DVKVTQSSRYLVKRTGEKVFLECVQDMDHENMFWYRQDPGLGLRLIYFSYDVKMKEKGDIPEGYSVSREKKERFSLILESASTNQTSMYLCASSSPTRLRDNEQFFGPGTRLTVL.

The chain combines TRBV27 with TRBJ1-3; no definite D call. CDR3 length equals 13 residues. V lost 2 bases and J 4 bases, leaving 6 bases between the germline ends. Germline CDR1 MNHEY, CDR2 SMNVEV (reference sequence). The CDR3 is CASSLNAGNTIYF. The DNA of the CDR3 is TGTGCCAGCAGTTTAAATGCCGGAAACACCATATATTTT.

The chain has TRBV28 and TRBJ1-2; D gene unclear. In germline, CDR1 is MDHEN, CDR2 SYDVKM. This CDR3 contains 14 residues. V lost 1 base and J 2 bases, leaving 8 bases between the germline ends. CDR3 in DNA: TGTGCCAGCAGTTTATTTGGCAGGAACTATGGCTACACCTTC. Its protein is CASSLFGRNYGYTF.

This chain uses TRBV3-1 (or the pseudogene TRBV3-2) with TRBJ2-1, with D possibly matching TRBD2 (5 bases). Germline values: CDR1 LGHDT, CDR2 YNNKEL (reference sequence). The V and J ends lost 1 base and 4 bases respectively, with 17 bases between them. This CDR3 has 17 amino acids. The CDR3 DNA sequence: TGTGCCAGCAGCCAAGGTCCTAGGGAAGGGAGATACAATGAGCAGTTCTTC. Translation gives CASSQGPREGRYNEQFF.

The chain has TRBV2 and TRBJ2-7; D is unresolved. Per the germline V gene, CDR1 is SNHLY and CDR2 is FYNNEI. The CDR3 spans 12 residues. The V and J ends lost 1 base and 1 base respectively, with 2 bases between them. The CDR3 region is CASSEGSYEQYF. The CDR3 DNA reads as TGTGCCAGCAGTGAAGGGTCCTACGAGCAGTACTTC.

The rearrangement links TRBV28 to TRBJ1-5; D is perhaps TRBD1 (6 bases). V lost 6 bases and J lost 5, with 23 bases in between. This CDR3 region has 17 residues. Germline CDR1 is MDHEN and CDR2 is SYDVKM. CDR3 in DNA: TGTGCCAGCAGCCTCCGAGGGGGGGGCGGAATGTATCAGCCCCAGCATTTT. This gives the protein CASSLRGGGGMYQPQHF.

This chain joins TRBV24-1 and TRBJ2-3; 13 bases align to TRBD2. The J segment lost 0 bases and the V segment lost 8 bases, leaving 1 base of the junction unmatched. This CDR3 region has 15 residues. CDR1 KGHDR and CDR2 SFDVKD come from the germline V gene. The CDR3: CATMGLAGSTDTQYF. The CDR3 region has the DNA TGTGCCACCATGGGACTAGCGGGGAGCACAGATACGCAGTATTTT.

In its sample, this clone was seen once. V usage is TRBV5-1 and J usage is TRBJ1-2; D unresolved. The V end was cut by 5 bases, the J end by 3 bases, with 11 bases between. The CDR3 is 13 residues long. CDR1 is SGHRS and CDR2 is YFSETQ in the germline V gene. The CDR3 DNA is TGCGCCAGCAGTCGGTCGGCCGACTATGGCTACACCTTC. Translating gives CASSRSADYGYTF.

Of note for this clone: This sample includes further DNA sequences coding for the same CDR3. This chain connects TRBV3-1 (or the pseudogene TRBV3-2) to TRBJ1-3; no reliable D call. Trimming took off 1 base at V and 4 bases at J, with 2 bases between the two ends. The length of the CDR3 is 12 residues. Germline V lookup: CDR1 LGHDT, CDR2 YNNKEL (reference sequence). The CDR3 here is CASSQGGNTIYF. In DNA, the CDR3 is TGTGCCAGCAGCCAAGGGGGAAACACCATATATTTT.

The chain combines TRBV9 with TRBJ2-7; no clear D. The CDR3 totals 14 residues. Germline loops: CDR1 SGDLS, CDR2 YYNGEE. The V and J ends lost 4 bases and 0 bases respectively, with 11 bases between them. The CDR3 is CASSPKDASYEQYF. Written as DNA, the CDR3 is TGTGCCAGCAGCCCCAAAGATGCCTCCTACGAGCAGTACTTC.

This chain's CDR3 is CASSTYRDQPQHF. CDR3 sequence (DNA): TGTGCCAGCAGCACGTACAGGGATCAGCCCCAGCATTTT. The V call is TRBV7-3, the J call TRBJ1-5; D is possibly TRBD1 (6 bases). Trimming took off 5 bases at V and 5 bases at J, with 10 bases between the two ends. CDR3 length: 13 amino acids. From germline, CDR1 is SGHTA and CDR2 FQGTGA. Based on the CDR3 plus reference TRBV7-3 and TRBJ1-5, the full variable domain is GAGVSQTPSNKVTEKGKYVELRCDPISGHTALYWYRQSLGQGPEFLIYFQGTGAADDSGLPNDRFFAVRPEGSVSTLKIQRTERGDSAVYLCASSTYRDQPQHFGDGTRLSIL.

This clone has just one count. CDR3 region: CASSESQTYEQYF. CDR3 bases: TGTGCCAGCAGTGAAAGCCAGACGTACGAGCAGTACTTC. V is TRBV2 and J is TRBJ2-7; D is ambiguous. V was shortened by 2 bases and J by 4 bases, with 9 bases between the two germline ends. This CDR3 comprises 13 residues. Germline CDR1 reads SNHLY; CDR2 reads FYNNEI. The full variable domain, in which reference TRBV2 and TRBJ2-7 provide the parts outside the CDR3, is EPEVTQTPSHQVTQMGQEVILRCVPISNHLYFYWYRQILGQKVEFLVSFYNNEISEKSEIFDDQFSVERPDGSNFTLKIRSTKLEDSAMYFCASSESQTYEQYFGPGTRLTVT.

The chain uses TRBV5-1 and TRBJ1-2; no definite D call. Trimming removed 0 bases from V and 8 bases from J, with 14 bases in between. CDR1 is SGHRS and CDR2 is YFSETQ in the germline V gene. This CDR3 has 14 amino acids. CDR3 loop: CASSLEGILGGYTF. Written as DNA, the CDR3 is TGCGCCAGCAGCTTGGAAGGTATTCTCGGAGGCTACACCTTC.